This is a list of T cell receptor beta chains from one sample in a study of neurological immune-mediated disorders. MiXCR, applied by TCRdb to the 5' RACE reads, yields one record per CDR3 protein. The sample records some 65,000 distinct CDR3 sequences, around 5.2% being singletons. The source material was PBMCs. These receptors were taken from a woman in her twenties or thirties with multiple sclerosis. Both conserved end residues are part of each CDR3. D genes are given only for firm matches. A row's size may be missing; if present it is once, few, many or a size class.

d_call | j_call | clone_size | v_call | cdr3_aa | cdr3_nt
TRBD1 | TRBJ1-2 | many | TRBV2 | CASSLIPTGVGDGYTF | TGTGCCAGCAGTCTAATACCGACAGGGGTCGGAGACGGCTACACCTTC
. | TRBJ1-1 | few | TRBV6-5 | CASATTGPLGAFF | TGTGCCAGTGCAACAACAGGGCCCTTGGGGGCTTTCTTT
. | TRBJ1-4 | many | TRBV3-1 | CASSQEQPDPEKLFF | TGTGCCAGCAGCCAAGAACAGCCAGATCCTGAAAAACTGTTTTTT
TRBD1 | TRBJ1-3 | many | TRBV5-1 | CASSLGTGNPSGNTIYF | TGCGCCAGCAGCTTGGGGACAGGGAACCCCTCTGGAAACACCATATATTTT
. | TRBJ1-2 | . | TRBV12-3/TRBV12-4 | CASSYNPSGYTF | TGTGCCAGCAGTTATAACCCAAGTGGCTACACCTTC
. | TRBJ2-3 | many | TRBV4-1 | CASSRTSSTDTQYF | TGCGCCAGCAGCCGTACATCTAGCACAGATACGCAGTATTTT
. | TRBJ2-7 | many | TRBV20-1 | CSALGRHYEQYF | TGCAGTGCTCTCGGACGGCACTACGAGCAGTACTTC
TRBD1 | TRBJ2-7 | . | TRBV3-1 | CASSQEPGGYEQYF | TGTGCCAGCAGCCAAGAACCAGGGGGCTACGAGCAGTACTTC
. | TRBJ2-1 | many | TRBV5-1 | CASSSQGNEQFF | TGCGCCAGCAGCTCCCAGGGGAATGAGCAGTTCTTC
. | TRBJ1-5 | many | TRBV28 | CASPESGARSNQPQHF | TGTGCCAGCCCAGAAAGTGGGGCGCGGAGCAATCAGCCCCAGCATTTT
TRBD1 | TRBJ1-2 | many | TRBV7-9 | CASSSDRAYGYTF | TGTGCCAGCAGCAGTGACAGGGCCTACGGCTACACCTTC
TRBD2 | TRBJ2-5 | many | TRBV20-1 | CGGGGLAQTQYF | TGCGGAGGAGGGGGACTAGCTCAGACCCAGTACTTC
. | TRBJ1-1 | many | TRBV5-1 | CASGRQSTEAFF | TGCGCCAGCGGACGACAGAGTACTGAAGCTTTCTTT
. | TRBJ2-1 | many | TRBV10-3 | CAICSDISYNEQFF | TGTGCCATCTGCTCAGACATATCCTACAATGAGCAGTTCTTC
TRBD2 | TRBJ2-2 | many | TRBV7-7 | CASSLAGRGTGELFF | TGTGCTAGCAGTCTAGCGGGGCGAGGCACCGGGGAGCTGTTTTTT
. | TRBJ2-7 | many | TRBV12-3/TRBV12-4 | CASSPSAAGSREQYF | TGTGCCAGCAGTCCGTCCGCGGCGGGGTCTAGGGAGCAGTACTTC
TRBD2 | TRBJ2-1 | many | TRBV10-3 | CAISESQASGDNNEQFF | TGTGCCATCAGTGAGTCTCAGGCTAGCGGGGACAACAATGAGCAGTTCTTC